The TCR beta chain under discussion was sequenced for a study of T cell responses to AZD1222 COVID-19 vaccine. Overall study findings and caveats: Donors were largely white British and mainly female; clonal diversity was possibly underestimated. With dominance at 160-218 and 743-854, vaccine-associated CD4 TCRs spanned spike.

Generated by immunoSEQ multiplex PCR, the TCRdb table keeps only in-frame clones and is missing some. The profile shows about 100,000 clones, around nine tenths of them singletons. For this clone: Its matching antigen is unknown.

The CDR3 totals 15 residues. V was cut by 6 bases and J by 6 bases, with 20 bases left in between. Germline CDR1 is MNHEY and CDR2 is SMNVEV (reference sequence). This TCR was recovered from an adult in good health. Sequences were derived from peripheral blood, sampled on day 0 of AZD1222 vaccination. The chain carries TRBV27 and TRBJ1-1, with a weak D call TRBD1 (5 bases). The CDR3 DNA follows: TGTGCCAGCAGAAGCCCGGGACTCCGGATCGCTGAAGCTTTCTTT. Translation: CASRSPGLRIAEAFF.